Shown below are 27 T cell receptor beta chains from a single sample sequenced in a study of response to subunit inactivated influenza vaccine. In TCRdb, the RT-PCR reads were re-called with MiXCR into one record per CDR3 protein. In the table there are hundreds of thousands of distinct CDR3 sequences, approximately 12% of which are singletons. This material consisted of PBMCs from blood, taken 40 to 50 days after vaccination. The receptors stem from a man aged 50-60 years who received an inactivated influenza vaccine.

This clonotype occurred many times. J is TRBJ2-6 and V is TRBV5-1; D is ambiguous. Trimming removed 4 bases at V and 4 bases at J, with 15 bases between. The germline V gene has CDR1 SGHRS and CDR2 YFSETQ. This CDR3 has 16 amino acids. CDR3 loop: CASSESVGSGANVLTF. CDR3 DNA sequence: TGCGCCAGCAGCGAGAGCGTGGGTTCAGGGGCCAACGTCCTGACTTTC.

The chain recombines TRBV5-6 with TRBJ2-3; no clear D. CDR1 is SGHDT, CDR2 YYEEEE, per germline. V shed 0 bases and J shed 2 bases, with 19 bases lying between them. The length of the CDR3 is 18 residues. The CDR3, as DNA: TGTGCCAGCAGCTTGGTGGTACTTACTTCACCCGTCACAGATACGCAGTATTTT. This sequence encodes CASSLVVLTSPVTDTQYF.

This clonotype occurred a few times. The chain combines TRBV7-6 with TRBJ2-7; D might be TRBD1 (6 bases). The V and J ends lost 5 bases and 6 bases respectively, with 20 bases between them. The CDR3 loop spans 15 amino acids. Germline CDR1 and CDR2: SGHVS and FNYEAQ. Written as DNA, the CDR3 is TGTGCCAGCAGCCTGTCAGCTCACAGGGTTGGCGAGCAGTACTTC. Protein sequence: CASSLSAHRVGEQYF.

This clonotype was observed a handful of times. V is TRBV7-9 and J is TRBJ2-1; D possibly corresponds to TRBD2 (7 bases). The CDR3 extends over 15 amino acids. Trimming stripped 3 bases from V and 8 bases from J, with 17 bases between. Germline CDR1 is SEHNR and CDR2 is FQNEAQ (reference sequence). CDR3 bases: TGTGCCAGCAGCTTCTGGGGGGGCGTCATCCATGAGCAGTTCTTC. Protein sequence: CASSFWGGVIHEQFF. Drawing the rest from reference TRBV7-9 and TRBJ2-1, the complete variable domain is DTGVSQNPRHKITKRGQNVTFRCDPISEHNRLYWYRQTLGQGPEFLTYFQNEAQLEKSRLLSDRFSAERPKGSFSTLEIQRTEQGDSAMYLCASSFWGGVIHEQFFGPGTRLTVL.

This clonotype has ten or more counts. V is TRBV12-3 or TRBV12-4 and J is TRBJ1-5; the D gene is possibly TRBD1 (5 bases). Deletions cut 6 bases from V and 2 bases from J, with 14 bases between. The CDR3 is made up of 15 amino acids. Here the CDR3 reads CASRRWGDGNQPQHF. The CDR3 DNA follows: TGTGCCAGCAGGCGTTGGGGGGACGGCAATCAGCCCCAGCATTTT.

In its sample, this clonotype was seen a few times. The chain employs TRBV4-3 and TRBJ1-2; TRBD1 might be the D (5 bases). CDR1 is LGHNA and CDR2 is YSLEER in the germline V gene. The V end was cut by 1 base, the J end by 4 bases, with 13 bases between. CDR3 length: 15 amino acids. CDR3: CASSQVRGGPYGYTF. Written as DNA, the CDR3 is TGCGCCAGCAGCCAAGTACGTGGGGGACCCTATGGCTACACCTTC.

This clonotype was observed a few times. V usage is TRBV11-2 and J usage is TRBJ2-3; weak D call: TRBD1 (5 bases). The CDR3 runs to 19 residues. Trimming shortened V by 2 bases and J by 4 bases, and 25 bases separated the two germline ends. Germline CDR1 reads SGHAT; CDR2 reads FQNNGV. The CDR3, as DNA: TGTGCCAGCAGCTTAAATATAGGGGCAGGGCCCCGGTTCCCAGATACGCAGTATTTT. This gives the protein CASSLNIGAGPRFPDTQYF.

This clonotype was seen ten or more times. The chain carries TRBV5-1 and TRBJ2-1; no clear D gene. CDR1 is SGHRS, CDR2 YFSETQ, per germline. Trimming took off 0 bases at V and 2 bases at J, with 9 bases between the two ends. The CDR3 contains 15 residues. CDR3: CASSLGFGTYNEQFF. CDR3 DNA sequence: TGCGCCAGCAGCTTGGGTTTTGGCACCTACAATGAGCAGTTCTTC.

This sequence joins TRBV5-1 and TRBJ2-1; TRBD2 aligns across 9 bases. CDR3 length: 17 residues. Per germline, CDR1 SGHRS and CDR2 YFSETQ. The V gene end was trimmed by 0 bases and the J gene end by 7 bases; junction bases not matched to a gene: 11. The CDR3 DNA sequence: TGCGCCAGCAGCTTGGCCGGCGGCGGGAGGGCAAGGAATGAGCAGTTCTTC. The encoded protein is CASSLAGGGRARNEQFF.

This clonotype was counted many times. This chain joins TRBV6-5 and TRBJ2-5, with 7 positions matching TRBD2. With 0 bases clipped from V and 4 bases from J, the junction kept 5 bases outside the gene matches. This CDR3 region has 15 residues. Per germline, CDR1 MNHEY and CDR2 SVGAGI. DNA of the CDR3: TGTGCCAGCAGTTACTCAGCAGGGAGGGCAGAGACCCAGTACTTC. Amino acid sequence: CASSYSAGRAETQYF.

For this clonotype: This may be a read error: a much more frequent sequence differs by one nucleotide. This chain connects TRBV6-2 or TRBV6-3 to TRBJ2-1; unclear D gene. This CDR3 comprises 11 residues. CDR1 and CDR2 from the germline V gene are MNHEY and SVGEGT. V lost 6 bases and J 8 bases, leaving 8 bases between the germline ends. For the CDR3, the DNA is TGTGCCAGCAGCCACCTTTATGAGCAGTTCTTC. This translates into CASSHLYEQFF.

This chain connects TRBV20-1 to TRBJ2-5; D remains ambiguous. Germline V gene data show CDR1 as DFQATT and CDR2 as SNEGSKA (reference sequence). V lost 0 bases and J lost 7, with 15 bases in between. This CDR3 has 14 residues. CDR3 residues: CSARDALGFLTQYF. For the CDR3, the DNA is TGCAGTGCTAGAGATGCATTAGGGTTCTTGACCCAGTACTTC.

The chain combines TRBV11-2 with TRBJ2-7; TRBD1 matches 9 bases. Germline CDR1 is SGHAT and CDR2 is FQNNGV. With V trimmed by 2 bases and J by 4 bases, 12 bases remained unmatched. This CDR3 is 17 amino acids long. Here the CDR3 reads CASSLPYRGRRVYEQYF. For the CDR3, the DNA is TGTGCCAGCAGCTTACCGTACAGGGGGCGCCGTGTTTACGAGCAGTACTTC.

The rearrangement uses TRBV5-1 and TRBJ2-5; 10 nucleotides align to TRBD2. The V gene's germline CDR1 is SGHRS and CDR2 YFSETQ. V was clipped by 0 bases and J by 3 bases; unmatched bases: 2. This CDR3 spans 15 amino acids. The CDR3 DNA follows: TGCGCCAGCAGCTTGGACGGACTAGCGGAAGAGACCCAGTACTTC. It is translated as CASSLDGLAEETQYF.

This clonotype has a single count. As DNA, the CDR3 is TGTGCCATCACTCAGTCGGCTAGCGGCCTTTACGAGCAGTACTTC. This gives the protein CAITQSASGLYEQYF. J is TRBJ2-7 and V is TRBV6-1; 7 nucleotides match TRBD2. The CDR3 sequence is 15 residues long. J gave up 4 bases and V 10 bases, and 16 bases lay outside the gene matches. Germline V gene lookup returns CDR1 MNHNS and CDR2 SASEGT.

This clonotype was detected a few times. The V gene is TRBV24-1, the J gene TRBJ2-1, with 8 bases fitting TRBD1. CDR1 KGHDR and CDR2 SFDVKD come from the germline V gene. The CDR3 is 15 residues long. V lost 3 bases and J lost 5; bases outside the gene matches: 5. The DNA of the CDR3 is TGTGCCACCAGTGATCCGGGACAGGTCCACAATGAGCAGTTCTTC. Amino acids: CATSDPGQVHNEQFF.

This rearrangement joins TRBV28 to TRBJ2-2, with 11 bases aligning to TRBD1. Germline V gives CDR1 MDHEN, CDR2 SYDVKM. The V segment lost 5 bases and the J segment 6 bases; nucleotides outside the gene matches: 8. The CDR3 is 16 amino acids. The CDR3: CASSPGQGAGSGELFF. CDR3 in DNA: TGTGCCAGCAGTCCCGGACAGGGGGCAGGGTCCGGGGAGCTGTTTTTT. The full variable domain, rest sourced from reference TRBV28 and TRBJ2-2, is DVKVTQSSRYLVKRTGEKVFLECVQDMDHENMFWYRQDPGLGLRLIYFSYDVKMKEKGDIPEGYSVSREKKERFSLILESASTNQTSMYLCASSPGQGAGSGELFFGEGSRLTVL.

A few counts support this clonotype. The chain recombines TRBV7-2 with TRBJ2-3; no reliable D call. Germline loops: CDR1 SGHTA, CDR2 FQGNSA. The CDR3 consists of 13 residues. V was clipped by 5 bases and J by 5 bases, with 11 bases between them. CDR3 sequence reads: CASSTRRRDTQYF. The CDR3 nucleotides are TGTGCCAGCAGCACCCGACGTAGAGATACGCAGTATTTT.

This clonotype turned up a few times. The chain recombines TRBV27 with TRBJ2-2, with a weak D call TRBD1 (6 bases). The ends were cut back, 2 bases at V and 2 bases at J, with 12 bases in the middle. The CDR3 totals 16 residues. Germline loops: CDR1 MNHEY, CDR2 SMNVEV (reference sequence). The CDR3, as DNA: TGTGCCAGCAGTTTAATCAGGGGTGTAAACACCGGGGAGCTGTTTTTT. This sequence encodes CASSLIRGVNTGELFF.

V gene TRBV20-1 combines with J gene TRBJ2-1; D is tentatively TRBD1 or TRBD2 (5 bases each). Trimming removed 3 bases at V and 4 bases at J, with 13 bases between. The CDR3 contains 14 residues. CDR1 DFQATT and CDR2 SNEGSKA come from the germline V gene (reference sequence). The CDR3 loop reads CSARVGPGYNEQFF. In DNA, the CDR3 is TGCAGTGCTAGGGTGGGACCAGGTTACAATGAGCAGTTCTTC.

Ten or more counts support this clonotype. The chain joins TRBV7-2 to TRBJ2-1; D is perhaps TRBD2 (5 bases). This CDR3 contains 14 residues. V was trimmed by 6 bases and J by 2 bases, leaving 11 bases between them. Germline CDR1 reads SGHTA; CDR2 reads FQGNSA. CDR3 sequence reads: CASSGGETYNEQFF. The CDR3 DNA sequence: TGTGCCAGCAGTGGAGGAGAGACCTACAATGAGCAGTTCTTC.

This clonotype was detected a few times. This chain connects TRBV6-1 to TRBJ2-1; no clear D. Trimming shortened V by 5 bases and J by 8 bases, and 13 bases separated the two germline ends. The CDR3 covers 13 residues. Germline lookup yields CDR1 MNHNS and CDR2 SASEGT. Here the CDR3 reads CASSQTPWDEQFF. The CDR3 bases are TGTGCCAGCAGTCAGACTCCCTGGGATGAGCAGTTCTTC.

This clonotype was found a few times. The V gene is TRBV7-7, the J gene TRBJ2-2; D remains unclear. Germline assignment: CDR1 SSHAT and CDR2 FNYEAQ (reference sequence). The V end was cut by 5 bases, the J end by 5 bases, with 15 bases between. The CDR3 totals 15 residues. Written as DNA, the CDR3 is TGTGCCAGCAGCCCTGTGGATTTGTGGACCGGGGAGCTGTTTTTT. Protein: CASSPVDLWTGELFF.

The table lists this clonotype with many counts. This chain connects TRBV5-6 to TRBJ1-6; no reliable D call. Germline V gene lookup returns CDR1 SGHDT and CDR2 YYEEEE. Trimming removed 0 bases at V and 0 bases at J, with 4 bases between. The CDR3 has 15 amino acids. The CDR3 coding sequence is TGTGCCAGCAGCTTGGGCAACTCCTATAATTCACCCCTCCACTTT. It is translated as CASSLGNSYNSPLHF.

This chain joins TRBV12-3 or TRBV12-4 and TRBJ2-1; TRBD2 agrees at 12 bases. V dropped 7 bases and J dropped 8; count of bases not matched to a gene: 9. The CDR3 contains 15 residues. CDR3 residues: CASTPLAGGSDEQFF. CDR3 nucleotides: TGTGCCAGCACCCCTCTAGCGGGAGGGTCCGATGAGCAGTTCTTC.

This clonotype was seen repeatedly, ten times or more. CDR3 nucleotides: TGTGCCAGCAGCTTTTCGGACACCGGGGAGCTGTTTTTT. This encodes CASSFSDTGELFF. This sequence joins TRBV11-2 and TRBJ2-2; D uncertain. This CDR3 comprises 13 residues. The V end lost 3 bases, the J end lost 3 bases, and 5 bases lay between the germline ends. Looked up from germline, CDR1 is SGHAT and CDR2 is FQNNGV.

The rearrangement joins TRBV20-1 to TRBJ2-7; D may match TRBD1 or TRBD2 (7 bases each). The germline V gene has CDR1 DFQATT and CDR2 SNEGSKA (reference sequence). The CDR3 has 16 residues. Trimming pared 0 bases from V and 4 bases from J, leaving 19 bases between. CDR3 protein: CSARDLQGGTPYEQYF. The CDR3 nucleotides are TGCAGTGCTAGAGATCTCCAGGGGGGGACCCCTTACGAGCAGTACTTC.